This T cell receptor (beta chain) is drawn from a study of blood T cell repertoires in COVID-19. There are 12 residues in the CDR3. Trimming removed 3 bases at V and 6 bases at J, with 9 bases between. CDR1 and CDR2 (germline): KGHSH, LQKENI. Authors' processing steps: Estimation of nucleated cell counts relied on the amplification of reference gene primers. Repertoires were generated with immunoSEQ multiplex PCR, while TCRdb's copy carries only in-frame clones and drops some. Clone size and V and J calls were adopted from that table, with D and trimming inferred from the DNA. The sample records tens of thousands of clones, 70% to 90% being singletons.

The rearrangement links TRBV18 to TRBJ2-7, with D possibly being TRBD1 (5 bases). This TCR derives from a human donor with active COVID-19. The donor label of this sample is uncertain. What was sequenced was peripheral blood. Here the CDR3 reads CASSPQGSEQYF. CDR3 in DNA: TGTGCCAGCTCACCTCAGGGTAGCGAGCAGTACTTC.